The clone carrying this T cell receptor (beta chain) was found a few times. Its target is unknown. This table comes from immunoSEQ multiplex PCR, and its TCRdb copy is limited to in-frame clones, with some not included. The repertoire holds about 72,000 clones, around 83% seen once, with 2.5% in the top ten. Germline V gene sequence: CDR1 PRHDT, CDR2 FYEKMQ (reference sequence). V lost 5 bases and J lost 5; bases outside the gene matches: 7. The CDR3 length is 15 residues. This record belongs to a study of OX40 agonist ivuxolimab in advanced cancers. Turning to the study itself: Patients were treated with intravenous ivuxolimab, dosed at 0.01 to 10 mg/kg and infused every 2 weeks. Whole-study findings and limits: Nonresponders, in some cases, also had low normalized T-cell clonal expansion. Dosing at 0.1 to 3.0 mg/kg was accompanied by clonal expansion of CD4+ and CD8+ blood T cells by week 6. Relative to CD4+ cells, CD8+ T cells on average had more expanded clones.

The rearrangement links TRBV13 to TRBJ2-2, with 8 nucleotides matching TRBD2. The clonotype comes from an adult with an advanced solid tumor such as melanoma, head and neck, liver or kidney cancer. The sample consisted of CD4+ or CD8+ T cells sorted from blood, taken in a trial of the OX40 agonist ivuxolimab. CDR3 in amino acids: CASSLEPSGTGELFF. In DNA, the CDR3 is TGTGCCAGCAGCCTAGAGCCTAGCGGGACCGGGGAGCTGTTTTTT.